The next 20 T cell receptor beta chains were all read from a single sample in a study of Graves' ophthalmopathy and Graves' hyperthyroidism. Beta-chain TCR CDR3 regions were amplified from RNA transcripts. Second-round multiplex PCR followed a first-round RT-PCR using HTBI primers. Each CDR3 protein gets one entry after TCRdb re-called the multiplex PCR reads with MiXCR. Of around 1,200,000 distinct CDR3 sequences listed, 35% to 40% were seen once; the top ten hold 8.5% to 14%. Source material: peripheral blood or thyroid tissue (not recorded which). The source is an adult man with Graves' hyperthyroidism.

The chain has TRBV7-9 and TRBJ1-2; D not resolved. The CDR3 runs 13 residues. The V gene lost 5 bases and the J gene lost 5 bases, with 12 bases spanning the gap. Per germline, CDR1 SEHNR and CDR2 FQNEAQ (reference sequence). This CDR3 is CASSPTLGYGYTF. The CDR3 DNA reads as TGTGCCAGCAGCCCAACCCTAGGATATGGCTACACCTTC.

This clonotype was picked up a small number of times. This chain connects TRBV20-1 to TRBJ2-5; maybe TRBD1 (6 bases). The CDR3 is 13 residues long. In germline, CDR1 is DFQATT, CDR2 SNEGSKA (reference sequence). V dropped 8 bases and J dropped 2 bases, with 15 bases sitting between them. The CDR3 loop reads CSPRGRAQETQYF. CDR3 nucleotide sequence: TGCAGTCCCAGGGGCAGGGCGCAAGAGACCCAGTACTTC.

This chain connects TRBV28 to TRBJ1-6; the D is unclear. The germline V gene has CDR1 MDHEN and CDR2 SYDVKM. The CDR3 spans 14 residues. V was trimmed by 8 bases and J by 13 bases, leaving 21 bases between them. DNA of the CDR3: TGTGCCAGCCACTCCCTGGGGAGGCCCCTTCCCCTCCACTTT. This codes for CASHSLGRPLPLHF.

This clonotype occurred a few times. V is TRBV6-6 and J is TRBJ1-1; D is unresolved. Per germline, CDR1 MNHNY and CDR2 SVGAGI (reference sequence). The V gene lost 7 bases and the J gene lost 5 bases, with 14 bases spanning the gap. This CDR3 is built from 13 residues. The CDR3 region has the DNA TGTGCCAGCAAAGGGTACCGCTTGACTGAAGCTTTCTTT. Encoded protein: CASKGYRLTEAFF.

As concerns this clonotype: A clone one base away is much larger, so this may be a read error. This rearrangement joins TRBV5-6 to TRBJ2-5; D not resolved. The V end was cut by 3 bases, the J end by 4 bases, with 16 bases between. Germline-derived CDR1 and CDR2 are SGHDT and YYEEEE. The CDR3 extends over 15 amino acids. CDR3 region: CASSSLRQARETQYF. CDR3 DNA sequence: TGTGCCAGCAGCTCGTTGCGTCAGGCTCGAGAGACCCAGTACTTC.

The table lists this clonotype with a few counts. The chain employs TRBV6-2 or TRBV6-3 and TRBJ2-2; 7 nucleotides line up with TRBD1. The CDR3 spans 13 residues. CDR1 is MNHEY, CDR2 SVGEGT, per germline. V trimming: 6 bases; J trimming: 5 bases; junction bases outside the gene matches: 3. The CDR3 loop is CASRPTGTGELFF. Here the CDR3 DNA reads TGTGCCAGCAGACCGACAGGGACCGGGGAGCTGTTTTTT.

As concerns this clonotype: The junction differs from germline at one of its ends, possibly a read error. The J gene is TRBJ2-5, the V gene TRBV5-1; a possible D gene is TRBD1 (5 bases). In germline, CDR1 is SGHRS, CDR2 YFSETQ. CDR3 size: 8 residues. The CDR3 sequence is CASSLQEF. CDR3 bases: TGCGCCAGCAGCTTACAGGAGTTC.

V is TRBV7-2 and J is TRBJ1-3, with D possibly matching TRBD1 (5 bases). Looked up from germline, CDR1 is SGHTA and CDR2 is FQGNSA. The V gene lost 2 bases and the J gene lost 0 bases, with 8 bases spanning the gap. This CDR3 has 15 residues. For the CDR3, the DNA is TGTGCCAGCAGCTTACTCGGGGGCTCTGGAAACACCATATATTTT. Translating gives CASSLLGGSGNTIYF.

The chain combines TRBV5-5 with TRBJ2-5, with a weak D call TRBD2 (6 bases). The CDR3 spans 16 residues. Germline V lookup: CDR1 SGHKS, CDR2 YYEKEE (reference sequence). Trimming took off 4 bases at V and 2 bases at J, with 18 bases between the two ends. The DNA for the CDR3 is TGTGCCAGCAGCCCTACGGAGGGGACGAGACAAGAGACCCAGTACTTC. This gives the protein CASSPTEGTRQETQYF.

This clonotype was recorded a few times. V is TRBV19 and J is TRBJ1-5, with a weak D call TRBD1 (5 bases). Germline-derived CDR1 and CDR2 are LNHDA and SQIVND (reference sequence). The CDR3 has 18 residues. Between the trimmed V and J ends, which lost 0 bases and 4 bases, there was a span of 19 bases. The CDR3 sequence: CASSIDAPGPKRNQPQHF. The CDR3 DNA sequence: TGTGCCAGTAGTATAGACGCCCCGGGACCAAAACGGAATCAGCCCCAGCATTTT.

This clonotype was observed once. One junction end disagrees with the germline gene, perhaps due to a read error. This chain connects TRBV7-9 to TRBJ1-5; D gene unclear. The CDR3 is 16 amino acids. Per germline, CDR1 SEHNR and CDR2 FQNEAQ (reference sequence). As DNA, the CDR3 is TGCGCCAGCAGCCAAGGTTTGACTCTTGGGAATCAGCCCCAGCATTTT. Translated, it gives CASSQGLTLGNQPQHF.

The chain has TRBV2 and TRBJ2-7; D not certain. The J call could be wrong; TRBJ2-1 is a better fit for the DNA end. The V gene's germline CDR1 is SNHLY and CDR2 FYNNEI. This CDR3 region has 10 residues. The CDR3 sequence: CASPGDEQFF. In DNA form, the CDR3 reads TGTGCCAGTCCAGGTGATGAGCAGTTCTTC.

This clonotype was seen many times. The chain recombines TRBV7-9 with TRBJ1-1; 8 nucleotides match TRBD1. The junction had 4 bases not matched to a gene; V was cut back by 7 bases and J by 0 bases. The CDR3 runs 14 residues. From germline, CDR1 is SEHNR and CDR2 FQNEAQ (reference sequence). CDR3 region: CASTRTGMNTEAFF. CDR3 bases: TGTGCCAGCACCCGGACAGGGATGAACACTGAAGCTTTCTTT.

The chain carries TRBV20-1 and TRBJ2-7; 12 bases fit TRBD2. The CDR3 runs 13 residues. With V trimmed by 3 bases and J by 5 bases, 2 bases remained unmatched. Germline V gene sequence: CDR1 DFQATT, CDR2 SNEGSKA (reference sequence). DNA of the CDR3: TGCAGTGCTAGTCGGACTAGCGGGGACGAGCAGTACTTC. It codes for CSASRTSGDEQYF.

Turning to this clonotype: This may be a read error, as it is one base from a much larger clone. The chain combines TRBV7-9 with TRBJ1-4; D remains unclear. The ends were cut back, 5 bases at V and 8 bases at J, with 21 bases in the middle. CDR1 is SEHNR, CDR2 FQNEAQ, per germline (reference sequence). The CDR3 has 16 amino acids. CDR3 protein: CASSPALTNALEKLFF. CDR3 coding DNA: TGTGCCAGCAGCCCAGCTTTGACTAATGCGCTAGAAAAACTGTTTTTT.

This clonotype appeared many times. This sequence joins TRBV20-1 and TRBJ1-2; D possibly corresponds to TRBD1 (5 bases). The CDR3 has 12 amino acids. The V gene lost 8 bases and the J gene lost 3 bases, with 13 bases spanning the gap. The V gene's germline CDR1 is DFQATT and CDR2 SNEGSKA (reference sequence). The CDR3 loop reads CSTTGQDYGYTF. Here the CDR3 DNA reads TGCAGTACAACCGGACAAGACTATGGCTACACCTTC.

The V and J genes are TRBV12-3 or TRBV12-4 and TRBJ2-5; 16 bases line up with TRBD2. V gave up 6 bases and J gave up 4 bases; unmatched junction bases: 8. The CDR3 runs 17 residues. CDR3 region: CASRPGLAGGLGETQYF. The CDR3 nucleotides are TGTGCCAGCAGACCGGGACTAGCGGGAGGGTTGGGAGAGACCCAGTACTTC.

This chain connects TRBV12-3 or TRBV12-4 to TRBJ2-5; 13 bases match TRBD2. The trim removed 6 bases at V and 2 bases at J, leaving 6 bases unmatched. The CDR3 runs to 16 residues. CDR3 region: CASRDRLAGGQETQYF. CDR3 DNA sequence: TGTGCCAGCAGGGACAGACTAGCGGGGGGACAAGAGACCCAGTACTTC.

As concerns this clonotype: One junction end disagrees with the germline gene, perhaps due to a read error. The V gene is TRBV10-3, the J gene TRBJ2-7; TRBD1 agrees at 8 bases. The germline V gene has CDR1 ENHRY and CDR2 SYGVKD. The CDR3 is made up of 15 amino acids. CDR3 DNA: TGTGCCAGCAGTAGGAGGACAGGGATGATCTGCGAGCAGTACTTC. As protein: CASSRRTGMICEQYF.

This clonotype was counted many times. The chain links TRBV25-1 to TRBJ1-1; D ambiguous. V was trimmed by 3 bases and J by 6 bases, leaving 14 bases between them. CDR3 length: 14 residues. Looked up from germline, CDR1 is MGHDK and CDR2 is SYGVNS. The CDR3 nucleotides are TGTGCCAGCAGTGAGAGAGGAGGGCAGGCTGAAGCTTTCTTT. Translated: CASSERGGQAEAFF.